The present T cell receptor (beta chain) was sequenced within a study of monozygotic twins with inflammatory bowel disease. As concerns this clonotype: Its antigen is unknown.

The study's findings and limits: Those with IBD had lower TCRbeta diversity (inverse Simpson) than their healthy co-twins did.

With the 5' RACE reads reprocessed, TCRdb shows one record per CDR3 protein and no DNA. This repertoire comprises roughly 320,000 distinct CDR3 sequences; its ten largest clones make up 5.5% to 6.5%. CDR3 size: 17 residues. The germline gives CDR1 SGHAT, CDR2 FQNNGV. The clonotype comes from a human donor with ulcerative colitis or Crohn's disease, or a healthy co-twin of an affected twin (not recorded which). The V and J genes are TRBV11-2 and TRBJ2-1; there is no DNA to check the TCRdb D call of TRBD2. Sequenced: blood. The CDR3 loop reads CASSLGGGGPGYNEQFF.